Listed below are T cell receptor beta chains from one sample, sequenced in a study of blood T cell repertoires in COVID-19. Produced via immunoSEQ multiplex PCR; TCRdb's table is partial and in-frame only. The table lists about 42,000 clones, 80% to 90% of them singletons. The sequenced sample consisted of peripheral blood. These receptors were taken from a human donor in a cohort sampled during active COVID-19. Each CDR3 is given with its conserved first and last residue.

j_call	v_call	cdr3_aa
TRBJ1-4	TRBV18	CASSPSSTNEKLFF
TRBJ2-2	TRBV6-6	CASSGQGDTGELFF
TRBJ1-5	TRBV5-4	CASSPGNNQPQHF
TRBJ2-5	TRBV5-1	CACGSGGAGETQYF
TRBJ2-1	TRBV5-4	CASIRQGSYNEQFF
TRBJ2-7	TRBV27	CASSSPSGGTYEQYF
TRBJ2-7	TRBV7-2	CASSPQYGGWYEQYF
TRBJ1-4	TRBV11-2	CASSFERYNEKLFF
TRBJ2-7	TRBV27	CASSLGQGILEQYF
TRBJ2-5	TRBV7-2	CASSLTGGAETQYF
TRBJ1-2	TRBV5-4	CASSSGRDRDYGYTF
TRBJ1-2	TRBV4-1	CASSQTRGGYTF
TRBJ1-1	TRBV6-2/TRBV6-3	CASSYPTGTGNTEAFF
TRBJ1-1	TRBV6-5	CASSREESSGAFF
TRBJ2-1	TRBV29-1	CSVAYGRGQRAYNEQFF
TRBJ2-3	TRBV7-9	CASSSRGARSTDTQYF
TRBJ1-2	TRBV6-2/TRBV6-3	CASSYGLPFRDRAYYGYTF
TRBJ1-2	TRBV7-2	CASSAPGGYTF
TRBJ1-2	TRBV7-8	CASSPVEGRNYGYTF
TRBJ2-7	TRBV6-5	CASSPHRPGAYEQYF
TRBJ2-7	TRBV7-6	CASSLSSLGSYEQYF
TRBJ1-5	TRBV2	CASSGPSRYGQPQHF
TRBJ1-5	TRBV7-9	CASSSGSNQPQHF
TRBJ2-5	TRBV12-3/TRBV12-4	CASSWGLGETQYF
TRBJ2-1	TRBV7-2	CALGTPHAYNEQFF
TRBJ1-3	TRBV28	CASLSRAGNTIYF
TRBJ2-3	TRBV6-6	CASSWGLAPRRDTQYF
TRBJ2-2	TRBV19	CASKRQGLGGELFF
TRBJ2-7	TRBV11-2	CASKKNSYSYEQYF
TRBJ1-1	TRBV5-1	CASSLAWGVGTEAFF
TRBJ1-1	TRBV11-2	CASSPRDRGNTEAFF
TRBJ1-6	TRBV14	CASSQDAGTANSPLHF
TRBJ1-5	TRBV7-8	CASGRGQGHNQPQHF
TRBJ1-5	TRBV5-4	CASSQGAGQPQHF
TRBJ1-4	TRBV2	CASSEALQWEGSNEKLFF
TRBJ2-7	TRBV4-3	CASSQVSAGGSYEQYF
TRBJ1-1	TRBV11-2	CASRGYRGLTEAFF
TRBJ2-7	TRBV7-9	CASSLGLAGEDEQYF
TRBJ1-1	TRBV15	CATSFRTGRNTEAFF
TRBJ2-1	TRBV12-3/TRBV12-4	CASSTGTSGRPFF
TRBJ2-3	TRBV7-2	CASSLTGTSGIDTQYF
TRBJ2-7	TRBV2	CASLGSEVQGSEQYF
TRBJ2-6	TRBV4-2	CASSQVPAGGSGANVLTF
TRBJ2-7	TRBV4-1	CASSRTGTGTYEQYF
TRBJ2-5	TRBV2	CASSQTRVQETQYF
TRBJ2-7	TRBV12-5	CASGLVRREQYF
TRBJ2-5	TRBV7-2	CASSLERTEETQYF
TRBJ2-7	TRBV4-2	CASSQDGQPSYEQYF
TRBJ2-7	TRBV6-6	CASSLQVSSYEQYF
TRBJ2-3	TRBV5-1	CASSRGAPGADTQYF
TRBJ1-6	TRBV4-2	CASSQGETAYNSPLHF
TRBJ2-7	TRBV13	CASSLRDRGREQYF
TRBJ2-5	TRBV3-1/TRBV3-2	CASSRGLMRETQYF
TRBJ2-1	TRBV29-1	CSGGRQGTPTSEQFF
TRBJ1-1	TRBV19	CASSISVAGVTEAFF